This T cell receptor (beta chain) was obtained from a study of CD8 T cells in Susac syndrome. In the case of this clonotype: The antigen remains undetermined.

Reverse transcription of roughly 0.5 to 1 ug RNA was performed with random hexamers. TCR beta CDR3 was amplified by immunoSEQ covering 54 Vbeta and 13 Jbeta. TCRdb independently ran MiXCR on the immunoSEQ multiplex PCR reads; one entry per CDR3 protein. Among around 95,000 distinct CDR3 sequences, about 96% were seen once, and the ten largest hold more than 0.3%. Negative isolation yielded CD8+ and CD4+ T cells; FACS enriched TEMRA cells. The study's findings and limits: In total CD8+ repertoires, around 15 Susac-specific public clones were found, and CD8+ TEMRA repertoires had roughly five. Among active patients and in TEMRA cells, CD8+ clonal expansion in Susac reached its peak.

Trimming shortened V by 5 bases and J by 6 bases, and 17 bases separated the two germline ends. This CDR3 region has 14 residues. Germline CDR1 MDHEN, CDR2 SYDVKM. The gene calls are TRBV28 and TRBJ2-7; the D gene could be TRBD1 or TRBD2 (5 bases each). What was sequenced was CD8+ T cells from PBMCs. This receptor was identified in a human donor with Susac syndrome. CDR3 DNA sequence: TGTGCCAGCAGTCATCAGGGAGCTACCCTCGAGCAGTACTTC. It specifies CASSHQGATLEQYF.